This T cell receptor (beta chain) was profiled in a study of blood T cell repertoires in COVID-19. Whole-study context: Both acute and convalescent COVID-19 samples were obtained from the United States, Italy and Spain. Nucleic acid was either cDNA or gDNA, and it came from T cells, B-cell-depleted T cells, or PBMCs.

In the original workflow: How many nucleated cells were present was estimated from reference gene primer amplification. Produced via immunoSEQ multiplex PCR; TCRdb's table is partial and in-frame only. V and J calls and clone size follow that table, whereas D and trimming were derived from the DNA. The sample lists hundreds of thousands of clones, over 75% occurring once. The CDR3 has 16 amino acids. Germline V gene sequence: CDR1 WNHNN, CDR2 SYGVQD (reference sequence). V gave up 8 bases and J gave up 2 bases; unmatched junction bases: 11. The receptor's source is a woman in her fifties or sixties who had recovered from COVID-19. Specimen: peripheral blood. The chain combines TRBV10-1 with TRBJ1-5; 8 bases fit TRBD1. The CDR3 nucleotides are TGCGCCAGCTCCAAACCAGGGGGCGGTGGCAATCAGCCCCAGCATTTT. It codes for CASSKPGGGGNQPQHF.